This T cell receptor beta chain was identified during a study of T cells in Graves' hyperthyroidism and ophthalmopathy. In the case of this clonotype: Its antigen is currently unknown.

Germline CDR1 reads MDHEN; CDR2 reads SYDVKM. This CDR3 comprises 18 residues. V was pared by 5 bases and J by 0 bases, with 11 bases of the junction left unmatched. Study-wide results and caveats: Most expanded thyroid clonotypes above 0.001 also appeared in blood. In the analysis, a 13 V-J model separated ophthalmopathy from stable hyperthyroidism.

Hyperthyroidism was newly diagnosed in patients aged 18 to 65 (duration under 2 months). Cells are PBMCs isolated from about 10 ml of fresh blood. Using RNA transcripts as the source, TCR beta CDR3 regions were amplified. HTBI primers were the set used in a first-round RT-PCR of the TCR CDR3. MiXCR, applied by TCRdb to the multiplex PCR reads, yields one record per CDR3 protein. This table has approximately 510,000 distinct CDR3 sequences, about 20% appearing once. The receptor was isolated from a man younger than 30 with Graves' hyperthyroidism. Material for sequencing was blood. The chain recombines TRBV28 with TRBJ2-7; 12 bases agree with TRBD1. CDR3 in amino acids: CASSTPGQGALRSYEQYF. The CDR3 region has the DNA TGTGCCAGCAGTACTCCGGGACAGGGGGCACTACGCTCCTACGAGCAGTACTTC.